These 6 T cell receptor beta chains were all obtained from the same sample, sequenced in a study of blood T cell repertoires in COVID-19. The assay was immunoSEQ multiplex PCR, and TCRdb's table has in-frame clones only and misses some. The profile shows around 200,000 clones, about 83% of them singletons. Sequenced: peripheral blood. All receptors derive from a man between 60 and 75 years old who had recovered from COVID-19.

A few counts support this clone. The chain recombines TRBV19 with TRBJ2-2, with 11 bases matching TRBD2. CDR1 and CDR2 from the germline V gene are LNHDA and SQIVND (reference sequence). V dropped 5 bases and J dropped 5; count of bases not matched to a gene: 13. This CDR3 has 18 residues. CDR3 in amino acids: CASSRLAGGSSLTGELFF. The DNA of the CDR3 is TGTGCCAGTAGTCGCCTAGCGGGAGGAAGCTCTCTAACCGGGGAGCTGTTTTTT.

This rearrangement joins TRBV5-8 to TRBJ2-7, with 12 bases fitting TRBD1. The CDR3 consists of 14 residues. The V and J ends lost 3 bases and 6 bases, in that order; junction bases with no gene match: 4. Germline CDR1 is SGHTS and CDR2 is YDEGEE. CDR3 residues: CASSSGTGGPEQYF. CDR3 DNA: TGTGCCAGCAGCTCCGGGACAGGGGGCCCCGAGCAGTACTTC.

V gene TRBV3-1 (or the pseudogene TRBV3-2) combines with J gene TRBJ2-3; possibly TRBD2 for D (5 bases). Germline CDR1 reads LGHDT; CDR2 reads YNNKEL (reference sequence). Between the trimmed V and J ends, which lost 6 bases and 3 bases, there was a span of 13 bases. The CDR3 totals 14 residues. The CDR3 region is CASREALGTDTQYF. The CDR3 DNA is TGTGCCAGCAGGGAGGCCCTCGGTACAGATACGCAGTATTTT.

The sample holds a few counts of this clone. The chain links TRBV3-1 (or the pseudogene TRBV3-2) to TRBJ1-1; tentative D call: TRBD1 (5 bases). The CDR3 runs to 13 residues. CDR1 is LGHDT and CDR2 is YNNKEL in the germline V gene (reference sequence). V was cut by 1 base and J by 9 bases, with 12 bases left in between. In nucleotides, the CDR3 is TGTGCCAGCAGCCAAGTACCAGGGAAGAAAGCTTTCTTT. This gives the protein CASSQVPGKKAFF.

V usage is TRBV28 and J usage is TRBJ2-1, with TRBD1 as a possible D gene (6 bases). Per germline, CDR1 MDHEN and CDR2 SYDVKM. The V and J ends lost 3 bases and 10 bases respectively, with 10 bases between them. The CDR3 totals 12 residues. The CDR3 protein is CASSLTGREQFF. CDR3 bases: TGTGCCAGCAGTTTGACAGGCCGGGAGCAGTTCTTC. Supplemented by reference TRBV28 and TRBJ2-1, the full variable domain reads DVKVTQSSRYLVKRTGEKVFLECVQDMDHENMFWYRQDPGLGLRLIYFSYDVKMKEKGDIPEGYSVSREKKERFSLILESASTNQTSMYLCASSLTGREQFFGPGTRLTVL.

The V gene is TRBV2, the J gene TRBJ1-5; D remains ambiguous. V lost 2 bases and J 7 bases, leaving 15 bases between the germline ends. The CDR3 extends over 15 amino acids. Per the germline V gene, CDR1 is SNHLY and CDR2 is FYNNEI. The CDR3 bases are TGTGCCAGCAGTGAACGGAAGGGAGGAGGACAGCCCCAGCATTTT. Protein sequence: CASSERKGGGQPQHF.